The rows below give T cell receptor beta chains drawn from one sample of a study of Graves' ophthalmopathy and Graves' hyperthyroidism. Via MiXCR, TCRdb re-called the multiplex PCR reads, giving one row per CDR3 protein. The sample includes hundreds of thousands of distinct CDR3 sequences, roughly 41% of them seen just once. The specimen was peripheral blood. These receptors all come from an adult man with Graves' ophthalmopathy. The CDR3 runs from the conserved cysteine through the conserved F or W. D genes are given only for firm matches. A clone size is listed for some rows: how often the clone was seen (once, few, many), or a class if it is expanded.

TRBJ2-7	many	TRBD1	TRBV2	TGTGCCAGCAGCGACGGACAGGCGCCCTACGAGCAGTACTTC	CASSDGQAPYEQYF
TRBJ1-1	.	.	TRBV25-1	TGTGCCAGCAGTTACTCGCGGGGGGTTTCGGTCACTGAAGCTTTCTTT	CASSYSRGVSVTEAFF
TRBJ1-6	.	.	TRBV7-2	TGTGCCAGCAGTTTAAGGCAGGGGACCGATTCACCCCTCCACTTT	CASSLRQGTDSPLHF
TRBJ1-4	.	.	TRBV9	TGTGCCAGCAGCCCATGGGAAGAACTGTTTTTT	CASSPWEELFF
TRBJ1-4	.	.	TRBV12-5	TGTGCTAGTGGTGATGGGGACGGGGCTGATGAAAAACTGTTTTTT	CASGDGDGADEKLFF
TRBJ1-1	.	.	TRBV18	TGTGCCAGCTCAACGGGGTTCAATACTGAAGCTTTCTTT	CASSTGFNTEAFF
TRBJ2-2	many	.	TRBV29-1	TGCAGCACAAGCGGGCCCTACACCGGGGAGCTGTTTTTT	CSTSGPYTGELFF
TRBJ1-2	.	.	TRBV10-3	TGTGCCATCAGTTACTCGTACAGGAGCACTAACTATGGCTACACCTTC	CAISYSYRSTNYGYTF
TRBJ1-2	.	TRBD1	TRBV7-8	TGTGCCAGCAGCGCACGGGGACAGGCGGACTATGGCTACACCTTC	CASSARGQADYGYTF
TRBJ1-1	many	.	TRBV2	TGTGCCAGTGGGTGGCAGGTGAACACTGAAGCTTTCTTT	CASGWQVNTEAFF
TRBJ1-1	many	TRBD1	TRBV20-1	TGCAGTGCTAGGGATTATACAGGGGGCGCGGCTGAAGCTTTCTTT	CSARDYTGGAAEAFF
TRBJ2-5	many	.	TRBV5-8	TGTGCCAGCAGCTTTTTAGGGGCTAGGGAGACCCAGTACTTC	CASSFLGARETQYF
TRBJ1-1	many	.	TRBV6-1	TGTGCCAGCGCCTGGATCGACGGTGAAGCTTTCTTT	CASAWIDGEAFF
TRBJ1-1	many	.	TRBV7-3	TGTGCCAGCAGTCCGCGATGGCAGAACACTGAAGCTTTCTTT	CASSPRWQNTEAFF
TRBJ1-3	few	.	TRBV6-5	TGTGCCAGCAGTTATCGACAGATCTCTGGAAACACCATATATTTT	CASSYRQISGNTIYF
TRBJ1-1	.	.	TRBV29-1	TGCAGCAGTTTAGGTACTACTGAAGCTTTCTTT	CSSLGTTEAFF
TRBJ2-7	.	TRBD2	TRBV2	TGTGCCAGCAGTTTTCCTGGCGGGAGGGCCAGTAAACCCTACGAGCAGTACTTC	CASSFPGGRASKPYEQYF
TRBJ2-1	.	TRBD2	TRBV6-1	TGTGCCAGCAGTTTTCCATCGGGGGGCTCCTACAATGAGCAGTTCTTC	CASSFPSGGSYNEQFF
TRBJ1-6	.	.	TRBV4-1	TGCGCCAGCAGCCAATTCAATACCGGGACGGACGGTTCACCCCTCCACTTT	CASSQFNTGTDGSPLHF
TRBJ1-6	many	TRBD1	TRBV2	TGTGCCAGGACTTCCGGGACAGGGGACGCACGTAATTCACCCCTCCACTTT	CARTSGTGDARNSPLHF
TRBJ2-7	many	TRBD2	TRBV4-2	TGTGCCAGCAGCCAAGATGGAGCGGGGGACTACGAGCAGTACTTC	CASSQDGAGDYEQYF
TRBJ2-5	few	TRBD2	TRBV9	TGTGCCAGCAGCGGAGCGGGAGGGGAGGAGACCCAGTACTTC	CASSGAGGEETQYF
TRBJ1-2	few	.	TRBV18	TGTGCCAGCTCACCCGGACCAACCTATGGCTACACCTTC	CASSPGPTYGYTF
TRBJ2-7	few	.	TRBV5-1	TGCGCCAGCAGCTTCTCAGGGCCTACCTACGAGCAGTACTTC	CASSFSGPTYEQYF
TRBJ2-5	many	TRBD1	TRBV7-3	TGTGCCAGCAGCCCCACAGGGGGTATGGAGACCCAGTACTTC	CASSPTGGMETQYF
TRBJ1-1	many	.	TRBV14	TGTGCCAGCAGCCAAGCCCTTACGAACACTGAAGCTTTCTTT	CASSQALTNTEAFF
TRBJ2-6	.	.	TRBV10-2	TGCGCCAGCAGTGAAGCAGGACTGAACTCTGGGGCCAACGTCCTGACTTTC	CASSEAGLNSGANVLTF
TRBJ2-5	.	TRBD2	TRBV7-3	TGTGCCAGCAGCTTACAGGGACTAGCGGGGGGGGGTGGCGGAGAGACCCAGTACTTC	CASSLQGLAGGGGGETQYF
TRBJ1-1	.	.	TRBV24-1	TGTGCCACCAGTGACAGGGGTGAAGCTTTCTTT	CATSDRGEAFF
TRBJ2-1	.	.	TRBV7-9	TGTGCCAGCCTGGTGGCAGGGATCGATGAGCAGTTCTTC	CASLVAGIDEQFF
TRBJ1-1	.	TRBD1	TRBV2	TGTGCCAGCAGTGAGACAGGGGCCGGCGAAGCTTTCTTT	CASSETGAGEAFF
TRBJ1-6	many	TRBD1	TRBV14	TGTGCCAGCAGCCGTTCATACCCGGGACAGGGTGATTCACCCCTCCACTTT	CASSRSYPGQGDSPLHF
TRBJ1-1	few	TRBD1	TRBV12-3/TRBV12-4	TGTGCCAGCGGCACGTTCCGCGCGCGGACAGGGGCAACTGAAGCTTTCTTT	CASGTFRARTGATEAFF
TRBJ2-6	.	.	TRBV20-1	TGCAGTGCCAGCAGCCTAGGGGAACCCTCTGGGGCCAACGTCCTGACTTTC	CSASSLGEPSGANVLTF
TRBJ2-7	many	.	TRBV4-1	TGCGCCAGCAGCCAAGGTCTTTTAAGGACGAAGTCCTACGAGCAGTACTTC	CASSQGLLRTKSYEQYF
TRBJ1-2	.	.	TRBV6-6	TGTGCCATCAGTGAAACGGTAGGAAGCTATGGCTACACCTTC	CAISETVGSYGYTF
TRBJ2-5	many	.	TRBV20-1	TGCAGTGCCCCTGGACAGAACCAAGAGACCCAGTACTTC	CSAPGQNQETQYF
TRBJ1-1	.	.	TRBV3-1	TGTGCCAGCAGCCAAGGGTACAGGGCTGAAGCTTTCTTT	CASSQGYRAEAFF
TRBJ1-2	.	TRBD1	TRBV5-1	TGTGCCAGCAGCTTGGACACGGGACAGGGGCGATCGATCTATGGCTACACCTTC	CASSLDTGQGRSIYGYTF
TRBJ2-7	.	.	TRBV10-3	TGTGCCATCAGTGAGGGCAGGGAGCAGTACTTC	CAISEGREQYF
TRBJ1-4	few	.	TRBV5-1	TGCGCCAGCAGCTTGCGGGGGGCCATGTCTAATGAAAAACTGTTTTTT	CASSLRGAMSNEKLFF
TRBJ2-7	once	.	TRBV30	TGTGCCTGGAGTGTACTGGAAGGAGCGAAGTACTTC	CAWSVLEGAKYF
TRBJ2-5	.	TRBD2	TRBV2	TGTGCCAGCAGTAGAGGACTAGCGGGGGACTCGAAGACCCAGTACTTC	CASSRGLAGDSKTQYF
TRBJ2-7	few	.	TRBV19	TGTGCCAGTAGTATTCCAGGGTCTCTGTACGAGCAGTACTTC	CASSIPGSLYEQYF
TRBJ2-5	many	TRBD2	TRBV29-1	TGCAGCGTTGATGGAAGACTAGCTCAAGAGACCCAGTACTTC	CSVDGRLAQETQYF
TRBJ2-6	.	TRBD1	TRBV4-3	TGCGCCAGCAGCCAGGGGACAGGCCTGACTTTC	CASSQGTGLTF
TRBJ1-2	.	.	TRBV10-3	TGTGCCATCAGCGGGGGTAAAAGCTATGGCTACACCTTC	CAISGGKSYGYTF
TRBJ1-4	few	TRBD1	TRBV19	TGTGCCAGTAGGGACAGGGGGCGAACTAATGAAAAACTGTTTTTT	CASRDRGRTNEKLFF
TRBJ2-2	many	TRBD1	TRBV29-1	TGCAGCGTCCGCAGAATGACAGGGGCCACCGGGGAGCTGTTTTTT	CSVRRMTGATGELFF
TRBJ1-6	many	.	TRBV10-3	TGTGCCAGCAGTTTGGGACGGCAGAATTCACCCCTCCACTTT	CASSLGRQNSPLHF
TRBJ1-1	many	.	TRBV29-1	TGCAGCGTTGAAGGGACAGCGAACACTGAAGCTTTCTTT	CSVEGTANTEAFF
TRBJ1-4	many	TRBD1	TRBV11-2	TGTGCCAGCACCGCCGACAGGGTGCATGAAAAACTGTTTTTT	CASTADRVHEKLFF
TRBJ2-7	few	.	TRBV6-5	TGTGCCAGCAGTTACTTCAACAGGGACGAGCAGTACTTC	CASSYFNRDEQYF
TRBJ2-7	.	TRBD2	TRBV7-8	TGTGCCAGCAGCTTAGTGTGGCTAGCGGGCCTCAGCTCCTACGAGCAGTACTTC	CASSLVWLAGLSSYEQYF
TRBJ2-2	once	.	TRBV9	TGTGCCAGCAGCACTGAGACGGATAACACCGGGGAGCTGTTTTTT	CASSTETDNTGELFF